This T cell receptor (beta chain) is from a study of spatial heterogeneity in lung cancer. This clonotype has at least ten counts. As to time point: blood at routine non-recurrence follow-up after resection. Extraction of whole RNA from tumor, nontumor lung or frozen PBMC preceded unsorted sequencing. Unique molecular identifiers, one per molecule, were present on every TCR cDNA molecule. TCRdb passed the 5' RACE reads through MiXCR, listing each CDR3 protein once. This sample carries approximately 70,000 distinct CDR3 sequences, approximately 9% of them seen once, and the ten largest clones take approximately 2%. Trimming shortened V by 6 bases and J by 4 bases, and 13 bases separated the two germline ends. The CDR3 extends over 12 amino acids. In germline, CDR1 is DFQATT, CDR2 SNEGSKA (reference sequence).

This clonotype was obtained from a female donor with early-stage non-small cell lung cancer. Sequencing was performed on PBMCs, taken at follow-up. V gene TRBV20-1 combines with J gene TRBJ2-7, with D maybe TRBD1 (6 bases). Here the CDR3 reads CSAVTGDYEQYF. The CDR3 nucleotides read TGCAGTGCCGTGACAGGAGATTACGAGCAGTACTTC.